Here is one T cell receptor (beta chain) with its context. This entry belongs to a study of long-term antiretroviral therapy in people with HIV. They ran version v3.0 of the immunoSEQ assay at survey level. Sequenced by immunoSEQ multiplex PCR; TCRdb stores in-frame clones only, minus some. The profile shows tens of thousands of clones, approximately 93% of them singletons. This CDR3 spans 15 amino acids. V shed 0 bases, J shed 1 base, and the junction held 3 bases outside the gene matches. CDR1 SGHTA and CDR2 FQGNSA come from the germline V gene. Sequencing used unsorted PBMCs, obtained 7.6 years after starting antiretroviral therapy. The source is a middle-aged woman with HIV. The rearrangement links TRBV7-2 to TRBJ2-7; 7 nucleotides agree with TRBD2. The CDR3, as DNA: TGTGCCAGCAGCTTAGCGGCTAGCGGATCCTACGAGCAGTACTTC. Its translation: CASSLAASGSYEQYF.